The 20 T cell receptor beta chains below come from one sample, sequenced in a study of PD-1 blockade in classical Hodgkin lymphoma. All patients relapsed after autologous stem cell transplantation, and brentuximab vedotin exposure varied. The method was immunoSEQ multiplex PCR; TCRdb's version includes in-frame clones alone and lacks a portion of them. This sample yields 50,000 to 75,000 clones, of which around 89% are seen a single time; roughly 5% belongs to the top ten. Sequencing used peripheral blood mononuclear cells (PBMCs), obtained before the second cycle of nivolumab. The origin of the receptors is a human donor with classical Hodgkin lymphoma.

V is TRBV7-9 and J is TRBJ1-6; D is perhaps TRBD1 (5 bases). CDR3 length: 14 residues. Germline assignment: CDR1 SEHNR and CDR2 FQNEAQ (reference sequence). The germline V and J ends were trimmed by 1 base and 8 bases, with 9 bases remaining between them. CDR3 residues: CASSLGDGYSPLHF. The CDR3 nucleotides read TGTGCCAGCAGCTTAGGGGACGGGTATTCACCCCTCCACTTT.

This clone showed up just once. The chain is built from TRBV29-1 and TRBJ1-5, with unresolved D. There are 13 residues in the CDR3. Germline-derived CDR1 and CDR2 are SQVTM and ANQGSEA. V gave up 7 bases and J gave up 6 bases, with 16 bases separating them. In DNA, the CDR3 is TGCAGCGCTCGATTATCTGGGAGTCAGCCCCAGCATTTT. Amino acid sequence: CSARLSGSQPQHF.

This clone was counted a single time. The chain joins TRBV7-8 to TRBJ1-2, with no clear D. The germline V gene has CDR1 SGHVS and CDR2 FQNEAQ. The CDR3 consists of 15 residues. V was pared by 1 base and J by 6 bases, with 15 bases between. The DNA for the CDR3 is TGTGCCAGCAGCTTAGTGAGCCCGTCTGGGAATGGCTACACCTTC. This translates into CASSLVSPSGNGYTF.

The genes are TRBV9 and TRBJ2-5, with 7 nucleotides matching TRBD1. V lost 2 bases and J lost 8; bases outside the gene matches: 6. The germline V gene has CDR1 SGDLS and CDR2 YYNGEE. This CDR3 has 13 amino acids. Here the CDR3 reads CASSVSDRATQYF. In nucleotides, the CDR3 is TGTGCCAGCAGCGTCTCCGACAGGGCAACCCAGTACTTC.

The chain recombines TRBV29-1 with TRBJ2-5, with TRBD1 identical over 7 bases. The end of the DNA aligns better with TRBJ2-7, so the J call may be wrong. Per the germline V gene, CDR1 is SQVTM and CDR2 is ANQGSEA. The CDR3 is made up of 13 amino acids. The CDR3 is CSAVPRTGYEQYF. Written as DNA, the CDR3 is TGCAGCGCCGTTCCTAGGACAGGTTACGAGCAGTACTTC.

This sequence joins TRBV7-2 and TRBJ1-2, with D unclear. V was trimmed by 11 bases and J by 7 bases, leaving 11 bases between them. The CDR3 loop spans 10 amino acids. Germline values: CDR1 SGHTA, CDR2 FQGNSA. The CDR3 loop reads CAATPGGYTF. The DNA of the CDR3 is TGTGCCGCGACTCCGGGTGGCTACACCTTC.

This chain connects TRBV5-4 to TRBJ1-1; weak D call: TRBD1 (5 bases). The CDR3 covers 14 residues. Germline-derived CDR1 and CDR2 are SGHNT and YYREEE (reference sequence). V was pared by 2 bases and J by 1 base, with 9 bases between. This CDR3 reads CASSFRDRNTEAFF. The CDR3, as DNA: TGTGCCAGCAGCTTTAGAGACAGGAACACTGAAGCTTTCTTT.

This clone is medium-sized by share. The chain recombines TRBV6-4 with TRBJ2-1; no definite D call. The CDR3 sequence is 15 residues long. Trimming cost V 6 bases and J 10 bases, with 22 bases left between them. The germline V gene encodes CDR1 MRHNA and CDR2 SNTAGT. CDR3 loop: CASSPNGPLLGEQFF. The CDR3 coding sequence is TGTGCCAGCAGCCCGAATGGTCCCCTCCTAGGGGAGCAGTTCTTC.

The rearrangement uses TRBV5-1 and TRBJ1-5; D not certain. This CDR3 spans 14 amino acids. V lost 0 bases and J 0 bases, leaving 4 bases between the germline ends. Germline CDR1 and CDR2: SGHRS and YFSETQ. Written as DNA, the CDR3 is TGCGCCAGCAGCTTGGACAGTAGCAATCAGCCCCAGCATTTT. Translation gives CASSLDSSNQPQHF.

CDR3 in amino acids: CATKEGRGGYTF. In nucleotides, the CDR3 is TGTGCCACCAAGGAGGGGCGGGGTGGCTACACCTTC. The V gene is TRBV28, the J gene TRBJ1-2, with D tentatively TRBD1 (5 bases). Germline assignment: CDR1 MDHEN and CDR2 SYDVKM. The CDR3 consists of 12 residues. Deletions cut 10 bases from V and 7 bases from J, with 16 bases between.

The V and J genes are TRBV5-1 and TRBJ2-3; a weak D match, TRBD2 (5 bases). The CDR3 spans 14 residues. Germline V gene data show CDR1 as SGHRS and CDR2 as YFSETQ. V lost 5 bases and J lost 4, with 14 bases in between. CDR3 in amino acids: CASRGSTIADTQYF. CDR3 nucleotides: TGCGCCAGCAGAGGGAGTACCATTGCAGATACGCAGTATTTT.

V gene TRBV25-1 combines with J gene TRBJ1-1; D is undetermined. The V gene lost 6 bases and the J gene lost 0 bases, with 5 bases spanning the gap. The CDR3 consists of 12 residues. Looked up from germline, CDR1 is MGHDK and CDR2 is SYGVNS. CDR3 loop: CASSEMNTEAFF. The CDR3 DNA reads TGTGCCAGCAGCGAAATGAACACTGAAGCTTTCTTT. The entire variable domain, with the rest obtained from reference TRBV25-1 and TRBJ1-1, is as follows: EADIYQTPRYLVIGTGKKITLECSQTMGHDKMYWYQQDPGMELHLIHYSYGVNSTEKGDLSSESTVSRIRTEHFPLTLESARPSHTSQYLCASSEMNTEAFFGQGTRLTVV.

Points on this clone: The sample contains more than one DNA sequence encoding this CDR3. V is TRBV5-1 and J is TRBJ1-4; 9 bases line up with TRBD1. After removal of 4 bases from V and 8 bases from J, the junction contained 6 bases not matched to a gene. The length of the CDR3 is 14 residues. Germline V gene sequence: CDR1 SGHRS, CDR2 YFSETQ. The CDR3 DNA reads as TGCGCCAGCAGCCCGGGACAGGGTAACGAAAAACTGTTTTTT. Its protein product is CASSPGQGNEKLFF.

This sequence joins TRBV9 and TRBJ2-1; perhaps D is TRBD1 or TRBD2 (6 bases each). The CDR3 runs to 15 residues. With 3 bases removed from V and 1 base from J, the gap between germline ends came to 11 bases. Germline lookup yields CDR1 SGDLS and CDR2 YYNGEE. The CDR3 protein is CASSASGASYNEQFF. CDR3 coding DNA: TGTGCCAGCAGCGCTTCGGGGGCTTCCTACAATGAGCAGTTCTTC.

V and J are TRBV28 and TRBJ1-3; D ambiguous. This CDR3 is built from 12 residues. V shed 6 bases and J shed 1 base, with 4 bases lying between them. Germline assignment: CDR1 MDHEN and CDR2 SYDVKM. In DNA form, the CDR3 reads TGTGCCAGCAGGGGATCTGGAAACACCATATATTTT. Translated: CASRGSGNTIYF.

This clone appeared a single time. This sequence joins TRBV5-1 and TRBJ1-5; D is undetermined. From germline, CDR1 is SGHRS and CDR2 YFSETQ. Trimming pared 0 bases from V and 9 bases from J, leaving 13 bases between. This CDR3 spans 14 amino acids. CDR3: CASSLGGGPGPQHF. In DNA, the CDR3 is TGCGCCAGCAGCTTGGGCGGCGGGCCGGGGCCCCAGCATTTT.

This CDR3 reads CASSQTGRESYGYTF. The CDR3 DNA reads TGTGCCAGCAGCCAGACAGGGAGGGAGAGCTATGGCTACACCTTC. J is TRBJ1-2 and V is TRBV6-5; 7 positions match TRBD1. The germline V gene encodes CDR1 MNHEY and CDR2 SVGAGI. J gave up 4 bases and V 6 bases, and 11 bases lay outside the gene matches. The CDR3 runs 15 residues.

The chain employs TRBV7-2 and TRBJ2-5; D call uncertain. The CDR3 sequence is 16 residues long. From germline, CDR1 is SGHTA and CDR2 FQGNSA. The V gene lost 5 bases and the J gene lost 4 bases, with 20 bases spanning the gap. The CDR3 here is CASSRYTGLVRETQYF. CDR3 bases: TGTGCCAGCAGCCGATACACGGGCCTGGTACGAGAGACCCAGTACTTC.

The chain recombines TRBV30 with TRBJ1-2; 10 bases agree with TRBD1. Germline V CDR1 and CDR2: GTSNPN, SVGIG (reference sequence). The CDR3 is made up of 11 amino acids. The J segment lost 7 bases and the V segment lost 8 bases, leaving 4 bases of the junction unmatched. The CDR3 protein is CAEGQGSGYTF. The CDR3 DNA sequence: TGTGCCGAGGGACAGGGGTCTGGCTACACCTTC.

The CDR3 here is CASSLGGAGNEQFF. CDR3 nucleotide sequence: TGCGCCAGCAGCTTGGGTGGAGCGGGCAATGAGCAGTTCTTC. J is TRBJ2-1 and V is TRBV5-1, with a tentative D call TRBD2 (6 bases). Germline V gene data show CDR1 as SGHRS and CDR2 as YFSETQ. V gave up 0 bases and J gave up 6 bases, with 10 bases separating them. This CDR3 is 14 amino acids long.